This T cell receptor beta chain originates from a study of blood T cell repertoires in COVID-19. For the study at large: Sites across the United States, Italy and Spain contributed samples from acute and convalescent COVID-19. Nucleic acid was either cDNA or gDNA, and it came from T cells, B-cell-depleted T cells, or PBMCs.

The CDR3 is 13 residues long. Germline CDR1 is SNHLY and CDR2 is FYNNEI. The germline V and J ends were trimmed by 7 bases and 6 bases, with 13 bases remaining between them. A Seattle source enrolled patients during active infection and followed them longitudinally. This clone was seen a single time. TCRdb keeps only in-frame clones here, not all; method: immunoSEQ multiplex PCR. The table lists approximately 390,000 clones, around 87% of them singletons. The chain combines TRBV2 with TRBJ1-5; D possibly corresponds to TRBD1 (6 bases). The sequence came from a woman aged 60-75 years with COVID-19, enrolled during active disease. Sequences were obtained from peripheral blood. Here the CDR3 reads CASTPIRGQPQHF. The DNA for the CDR3 is TGTGCCAGCACACCAATCAGGGGTCAGCCCCAGCATTTT.